What follows are 2 T cell receptor gamma chains derived from one specimen sequenced in a study of intestinal T cells in coeliac disease. TRG repertoires were amplified with LymphoTrack primers from approximately 190 ng of biopsy DNA. TCRdb re-called clones from the multiplex PCR reads via CATT. The sample records some 360 gamma-chain clones, roughly 50% being singletons. Genomic DNA came from ten 5-µm formalin-fixed paraffin-embedded scrolls per case. The sequenced material came from a duodenal biopsy. Receptors originate from a human donor with celiac disease.

With respect to this clone: This CDR3 is also generated by other DNA sequences in the sample. The V gene is TRGV10, the J gene TRGJP1. TRGV10 is an open reading frame, and its role is uncertain. V gave up 12 bases and J gave up 10 bases; unmatched junction bases: 6. The CDR3 has 10 amino acids. The CDR3 sequence: CAAQPWFKIF. Written as DNA, the CDR3 is TGTGCTGCCCAGCCTTGGTTCAAGATATTT.

V and J are TRGV8 and TRGJ1 or TRGJ2. The germline V gene encodes CDR1 VENAVY and CDR2 YDSYNSRV. This CDR3 region has 16 residues. J was trimmed by 3 bases and V by 4 bases; bases with no gene match: 15. DNA of the CDR3: TGTGCCACCTGGGACCCACACCCCCCGCCTTATTATAAGAAACTCTTT. Translation: CATWDPHPPPYYKKLF.